The 11 T cell receptor beta chains below all came from one sample that was sequenced in a study of blood T cells in healthy people across ages. PCR was performed a second time for about 7 to 11 cycles using a sample-barcoded 5' primer and a J-beta primer mix. TCRdb re-analysed the 5' RACE reads in MiXCR, keeping a single row per CDR3 protein. The data contain about 970,000 distinct CDR3 sequences, just over 50% of them singletons. Source material: blood. These receptors came from a woman aged 55-69 years in good health.

This clonotype was recorded a few times. The V and J genes are TRBV12-3 or TRBV12-4 and TRBJ2-4, with 7 bases lining up with TRBD1. The J segment lost 6 bases and the V segment lost 6 bases, leaving 5 bases of the junction unmatched. The CDR3 is 13 residues long. CDR3 region: CASRGGLGNIQYF. DNA of the CDR3: TGTGCCAGCAGAGGGGGCCTCGGAAACATTCAGTACTTC.

The gene calls are TRBV13 and TRBJ2-7, with TRBD1 matching 7 bases. CDR3 length: 13 amino acids. Trimming removed 5 bases from V and 6 bases from J; junction bases left unmatched: 7. Germline V CDR1 and CDR2: PRHDT, FYEKMQ (reference sequence). The CDR3 loop reads CASSRDRDSEQYF. The CDR3, as DNA: TGTGCCAGCAGCCGCGATCGGGACAGCGAGCAGTACTTC.

Written as DNA, the CDR3 is TGTGCCAGCAGTTTGACTGAGGCCGGGGAAGCTTTCTTT. Protein: CASSLTEAGEAFF. The chain recombines TRBV27 with TRBJ1-1; D is uncertain. V lost 3 bases, J lost 8 bases, and 13 bases lay in between. The CDR3 is made up of 13 amino acids. The germline gives CDR1 MNHEY, CDR2 SMNVEV (reference sequence).

As concerns this clonotype: A much larger clonotype is one base distant, so this may be a read error. CDR3 residues: CSAIVAGGASYEQYF. DNA for the CDR3: TGCAGTGCTATAGTTGCAGGGGGAGCGTCTTACGAGCAGTACTTC. This chain links TRBV20-1 with TRBJ2-7; 7 bases match TRBD1. Trimming cost V 4 bases and J 4 bases; bases outside gene matches: 13. The CDR3 covers 15 residues. CDR1 DFQATT and CDR2 SNEGSKA come from the germline V gene (reference sequence).

This clonotype was detected a few times. The genes are TRBV29-1 and TRBJ2-5; 11 bases map to TRBD2. CDR3 length: 15 amino acids. V shed 7 bases and J 11 bases; nucleotides not matched to a gene: 18. The germline V gene encodes CDR1 SQVTM and CDR2 ANQGSEA. The CDR3 spells CSARAPGLAVHEQYF. The CDR3 nucleotides are TGCAGCGCCCGGGCGCCGGGACTAGCGGTTCATGAGCAGTACTTC.

The V and J genes are TRBV14 and TRBJ2-1; tentatively, D is TRBD2 (5 bases). Deletions cut 9 bases from V and 4 bases from J, with 13 bases between. Germline CDR1 SGHDN, CDR2 FVKESK. This CDR3 has 13 residues. The CDR3 DNA reads as TGTGCCAGTTCGGGGTGGGGTTACAATGAGCAGTTCTTC. Protein sequence: CASSGWGYNEQFF.

In this sample, this clonotype turned up a few times. One end of the junction fails to match germline, which may point to a read error. The V gene is TRBV29-1, the J gene TRBJ1-1, with D uncertain. Germline V lookup: CDR1 SQVTM, CDR2 ANQGSEA. CDR3 length equals 12 residues. CDR3 coding DNA: TGCAGCGCTGAAGAAGCGGGGACTGAAGCTTTCTTT. Protein sequence: CSAEEAGTEAFF.

This chain connects TRBV13 to TRBJ2-1, with TRBD2 matching over 7 bases. V lost 0 bases, J lost 9 bases, and 14 bases stayed unmatched. The CDR3 spans 17 residues. Germline assignment: CDR1 PRHDT and CDR2 FYEKMQ (reference sequence). CDR3 coding DNA: TGTGCCAGCAGCTTAGGCCTTGGAGCGGGATTGGCTGGTGAGCAGTTCTTC. Translating it yields CASSLGLGAGLAGEQFF.

This clonotype is labeled medium-sized (0.01 to 0.1%). The chain uses TRBV7-6 and TRBJ2-4, with D possibly being TRBD2 (6 bases). The CDR3 is 11 amino acids. Germline values: CDR1 SGHVS, CDR2 FNYEAQ. Trimming stripped 5 bases from V and 8 bases from J, with 7 bases between. The CDR3 DNA reads TGTGCCAGCAGCCCGGGAGACATTCAGTACTTC. Amino acid sequence: CASSPGDIQYF.

This clonotype was seen a few times. CDR3: CSVGSALRETQYF. The CDR3 region has the DNA TGCAGCGTTGGATCGGCCCTCCGTGAGACCCAGTACTTC. The gene calls are TRBV29-1 and TRBJ2-7; D is uncertain. Gene TRBJ2-5 matches the end of the DNA better, so the J call may be wrong. This CDR3 is built from 13 residues. Germline CDR1 SQVTM, CDR2 ANQGSEA.

The gene calls are TRBV21-1 and TRBJ2-1. TRBV21-1 constitutes a pseudogene. This CDR3 has 21 residues. The CDR3 nucleotides are TGTGCCAGCAGCAAAAACGGGCTTTGGCTGCGGCTACCTAGCTCCTACAATGAGCAGTTCTTC. Residues: CASSKNGLWLRLPSSYNEQFF.